Listed below are T cell receptor beta chains from one sample, sequenced in a study of T-cell memory formation after mild COVID-19. A single record per CDR3 protein comes from TCRdb applying MiXCR to the 5' RACE reads. The table has 300,000 to 400,000 distinct CDR3 sequences, 25% to 30% seen once. The material sequenced was PBMCs or a T cell subset sorted from them (not recorded which). The origin of the receptors is an adult woman who had mild COVID-19 (a few samples of this study predate the infection). Cell type and time point are not known. The CDR3 runs from the conserved cysteine through the conserved F or W. D genes are given only for firm matches. Size values are once, few and many counts, or a class for expanded clones, and some rows have none.

j_gene: TRBJ1-2
abundance: few
d_gene: .
len: 15
v_gene: TRBV5-1
CDR3aa: CASSLEYGETYGYTF
CDR3nt: TGCGCCAGCAGCTTGGAGTACGGGGAGACCTATGGCTACACCTTC

j_gene: TRBJ2-1
abundance: few
d_gene: .
len: 16
v_gene: TRBV13
CDR3aa: CASSPALLSSYNEQFF
CDR3nt: TGTGCCAGCAGCCCGGCGCTCTTAAGCTCCTACAATGAGCAGTTCTTC

j_gene: TRBJ2-3
abundance: few
d_gene: .
len: 15
v_gene: TRBV7-2
CDR3aa: CASSLAGLASDTQYF
CDR3nt: TGTGCCAGCAGCTTAGCGGGGCTAGCCTCAGATACGCAGTATTTT

j_gene: TRBJ2-7
abundance: few
d_gene: TRBD1
len: 13
v_gene: TRBV30
CDR3aa: CAWSIGTAYEQYF
CDR3nt: TGTGCCTGGAGTATTGGGACAGCTTACGAGCAGTACTTC

j_gene: TRBJ2-2
abundance: once
d_gene: TRBD1
len: 17
v_gene: TRBV7-6
CDR3aa: CASSLAGTGGINGELFF
CDR3nt: TGTGCCAGCAGCTTAGCAGGGACAGGGGGCATCAACGGGGAGCTGTTTTTT

j_gene: TRBJ2-7
abundance: many
d_gene: .
len: 12
v_gene: TRBV12-3/TRBV12-4
CDR3aa: CASSLTGYEQYF
CDR3nt: TGTGCCAGCAGTCTTACAGGGTACGAGCAGTACTTC

j_gene: TRBJ2-7
abundance: .
d_gene: .
len: 13
v_gene: TRBV28
CDR3aa: CASIAVGGYEQYF
CDR3nt: TGTGCCAGCATCGCGGTTGGAGGCTACGAGCAGTACTTC

j_gene: TRBJ2-1
abundance: once
d_gene: TRBD2
len: 17
v_gene: TRBV11-2
CDR3aa: CASSPDSGGAEIDEQFF
CDR3nt: TGTGCCAGCAGCCCGGACAGCGGGGGGGCCGAGATCGATGAGCAGTTCTTC

j_gene: TRBJ2-1
abundance: .
d_gene: .
len: 15
v_gene: TRBV7-6
CDR3aa: CASSLSLGSNNEQFF
CDR3nt: TGTGCCAGCAGCTTATCTCTGGGTTCCAACAATGAGCAGTTCTTC

j_gene: TRBJ2-5
abundance: few
d_gene: .
len: 12
v_gene: TRBV7-2
CDR3aa: CASGQPQETQYF
CDR3nt: TGTGCCAGCGGTCAACCGCAAGAGACCCAGTACTTC

j_gene: TRBJ2-1
abundance: .
d_gene: .
len: 15
v_gene: TRBV19
CDR3aa: CASSSKPRSYNEQFF
CDR3nt: TGTGCCAGTAGTTCTAAGCCGAGAAGCTACAATGAGCAGTTCTTC

j_gene: TRBJ2-7
abundance: few
d_gene: .
len: 12
v_gene: TRBV18
CDR3aa: CASSPSGNWQYF
CDR3nt: TGTGCCAGCTCACCATCTGGAAATTGGCAGTACTTC

j_gene: TRBJ1-3
abundance: .
d_gene: .
len: 13
v_gene: TRBV20-1
CDR3aa: CSALDRLGNTIYF
CDR3nt: TGCAGTGCCCTGGATAGGTTGGGAAACACCATATATTTT

j_gene: TRBJ2-1
abundance: .
d_gene: .
len: 14
v_gene: TRBV30
CDR3aa: CAWAWGGPRNEQFF
CDR3nt: TGTGCCTGGGCCTGGGGGGGCCCTCGCAATGAGCAGTTCTTC

j_gene: TRBJ2-3
abundance: few
d_gene: .
len: 11
v_gene: TRBV29-1
CDR3aa: CSVEYRDTQYF
CDR3nt: TGCAGCGTTGAATACCGAGATACGCAGTATTTT

j_gene: TRBJ2-3
abundance: .
d_gene: .
len: 16
v_gene: TRBV7-2
CDR3aa: CASSRSRGASTDTQYF
CDR3nt: TGTGCCAGCAGCCGATCGAGAGGGGCGAGCACAGATACGCAGTATTTT

j_gene: TRBJ1-1
abundance: .
d_gene: .
len: 15
v_gene: TRBV3-1
CDR3aa: CASSGQLTGNTEAFF
CDR3nt: TGTGCCAGCAGCGGGCAGCTTACAGGGAACACTGAAGCTTTCTTT

j_gene: TRBJ2-7
abundance: .
d_gene: .
len: 15
v_gene: TRBV4-1
CDR3aa: CASSGLPGPSYEQYF
CDR3nt: TGCGCCAGCAGCGGGCTCCCGGGTCCGTCCTACGAGCAGTACTTC

j_gene: TRBJ1-5
abundance: .
d_gene: .
len: 14
v_gene: TRBV27
CDR3aa: CASSLRQTNQPQHF
CDR3nt: TGTGCCAGCAGTCTCAGACAGACCAATCAGCCCCAGCATTTT

j_gene: TRBJ1-1
abundance: .
d_gene: .
len: 10
v_gene: TRBV11-2
CDR3aa: CASSNAEAFF
CDR3nt: TGTGCCAGCAGCAACGCCGAAGCTTTCTTT

j_gene: TRBJ2-7
abundance: .
d_gene: .
len: 16
v_gene: TRBV4-1
CDR3aa: CASSQDQILGDYEQYF
CDR3nt: TGCGCCAGCAGCCAAGATCAAATTCTCGGGGATTACGAGCAGTACTTC

j_gene: TRBJ2-6
abundance: few
d_gene: .
len: 15
v_gene: TRBV7-9
CDR3aa: CASSFLGSGANVLTF
CDR3nt: TGTGCCAGCAGCTTTTTGGGCTCTGGGGCCAACGTCCTGACTTTC

j_gene: TRBJ2-1
abundance: .
d_gene: .
len: 15
v_gene: TRBV29-1
CDR3aa: CSVEDGTPTYNEQFF
CDR3nt: TGCAGCGTTGAAGACGGGACACCGACCTACAATGAGCAGTTCTTC

j_gene: TRBJ2-1
abundance: few
d_gene: .
len: 14
v_gene: TRBV7-6
CDR3aa: CASSLEGSFNEQFF
CDR3nt: TGTGCCAGCAGCTTAGAAGGGAGTTTCAATGAGCAGTTCTTC

j_gene: TRBJ1-1
abundance: .
d_gene: .
len: 12
v_gene: TRBV7-8
CDR3aa: CASGSWGGEAFF
CDR3nt: TGTGCCAGCGGTTCTTGGGGAGGTGAAGCTTTCTTT

j_gene: TRBJ2-7
abundance: .
d_gene: TRBD1
len: 15
v_gene: TRBV20-1
CDR3aa: CSALKPTGGGYEQYF
CDR3nt: TGCAGTGCCCTAAAACCGACAGGGGGCGGGTACGAGCAGTACTTC

j_gene: TRBJ2-3
abundance: few
d_gene: .
len: 17
v_gene: TRBV9
CDR3aa: CASSVGAGATSTDTQYF
CDR3nt: TGTGCCAGCAGCGTAGGGGCGGGTGCAACTAGCACAGATACGCAGTATTTT

j_gene: TRBJ2-3
abundance: few
d_gene: TRBD1
len: 16
v_gene: TRBV19
CDR3aa: CASSIVGTGPGDTQYF
CDR3nt: TGTGCCAGTAGTATAGTGGGGACAGGGCCTGGAGATACGCAGTATTTT

j_gene: TRBJ2-5
abundance: few
d_gene: .
len: 15
v_gene: TRBV4-1
CDR3aa: CASSQVGLEQETQYF
CDR3nt: TGCGCCAGCAGCCAAGTAGGACTGGAACAAGAGACCCAGTACTTC

j_gene: TRBJ2-7
abundance: .
d_gene: .
len: 16
v_gene: TRBV5-6
CDR3aa: CASSPGGSPLSPEQYF
CDR3nt: TGTGCCAGCAGCCCTGGTGGGAGCCCCCTATCGCCCGAGCAGTACTTC

j_gene: TRBJ1-5
abundance: .
d_gene: .
len: 15
v_gene: TRBV9
CDR3aa: CASSVVGANPQPQHF
CDR3nt: TGTGCCAGCAGCGTAGTAGGGGCGAATCCCCAGCCCCAGCATTTT

j_gene: TRBJ2-5
abundance: .
d_gene: .
len: 13
v_gene: TRBV9
CDR3aa: CASSPWTGETQYF
CDR3nt: TGTGCCAGCAGCCCATGGACGGGGGAGACCCAGTACTTC

j_gene: TRBJ1-1
abundance: .
d_gene: .
len: 13
v_gene: TRBV7-9
CDR3aa: CASSSPRGTEAFF
CDR3nt: TGTGCCAGCAGCTCCCCAAGGGGCACTGAAGCTTTCTTT

j_gene: TRBJ2-1
abundance: many
d_gene: .
len: 10
v_gene: TRBV20-1
CDR3aa: CSVGWNEQFF
CDR3nt: TGCAGTGTAGGGTGGAATGAGCAGTTCTTC

j_gene: TRBJ1-5
abundance: .
d_gene: .
len: 13
v_gene: TRBV6-2/TRBV6-3
CDR3aa: CASSYSENQPQHF
CDR3nt: TGTGCCAGCAGTTACAGCGAGAATCAGCCCCAGCATTTT

j_gene: TRBJ2-3
abundance: few
d_gene: TRBD2
len: 15
v_gene: TRBV29-1
CDR3aa: CSAIGRGGSTDTQYF
CDR3nt: TGCAGCGCCATAGGGCGGGGGGGAAGCACAGATACGCAGTATTTT

j_gene: TRBJ2-3
abundance: few
d_gene: .
len: 17
v_gene: TRBV16
CDR3aa: CASSQAFTAEGTDTQYF
CDR3nt: TGTGCCAGCAGCCAAGCTTTTACGGCAGAAGGCACAGATACGCAGTATTTT

j_gene: TRBJ1-2
abundance: .
d_gene: TRBD1
len: 13
v_gene: TRBV20-1
CDR3aa: CSAPGQARFGYTF
CDR3nt: TGCAGTGCTCCAGGACAGGCGAGGTTTGGCTACACCTTC

j_gene: TRBJ1-5
abundance: many
d_gene: TRBD1
len: 17
v_gene: TRBV12-3/TRBV12-4
CDR3aa: CASSHNRGEWGNQPQHF
CDR3nt: TGTGCCAGCAGTCATAACAGGGGCGAATGGGGCAATCAGCCCCAGCATTTT

j_gene: TRBJ2-3
abundance: .
d_gene: TRBD2
len: 20
v_gene: TRBV20-1
CDR3aa: CSARDALISGRVGNTDTQYF
CDR3nt: TGCAGTGCTAGAGACGCTTTAATTAGCGGGAGGGTCGGGAACACAGATACGCAGTATTTT

j_gene: TRBJ2-1
abundance: few
d_gene: .
len: 15
v_gene: TRBV12-5
CDR3aa: CASGLLWGDANEQFF
CDR3nt: TGTGCTAGTGGTTTATTGTGGGGGGACGCAAATGAGCAGTTCTTC

j_gene: TRBJ1-1
abundance: .
d_gene: .
len: 14
v_gene: TRBV5-1
CDR3aa: CASSSGLQNTEAFF
CDR3nt: TGCGCCAGCAGCTCCGGGCTCCAGAACACTGAAGCTTTCTTT

j_gene: TRBJ2-4
abundance: .
d_gene: TRBD1
len: 15
v_gene: TRBV29-1
CDR3aa: CSVGDSRTGVDIQYF
CDR3nt: TGCAGCGTTGGGGACAGTCGTACCGGGGTGGACATTCAGTACTTC

j_gene: TRBJ2-3
abundance: few
d_gene: .
len: 13
v_gene: TRBV7-3
CDR3aa: CASSLMATDTQYF
CDR3nt: TGTGCCAGCAGCTTAATGGCCACAGATACGCAGTATTTT

j_gene: TRBJ2-1
abundance: .
d_gene: .
len: 13
v_gene: TRBV7-9
CDR3aa: CASSPSRGREQFF
CDR3nt: TGTGCCAGCAGCCCAAGCCGGGGGCGTGAGCAGTTCTTC

j_gene: TRBJ2-7
abundance: once
d_gene: .
len: 13
v_gene: TRBV12-3/TRBV12-4
CDR3aa: CATATGNNYEQYF
CDR3nt: TGTGCCACCGCCACAGGGAACAACTACGAGCAGTACTTC

j_gene: TRBJ2-1
abundance: .
d_gene: .
len: 10
v_gene: TRBV29-1
CDR3aa: CSVEGPGQFF
CDR3nt: TGCAGCGTAGAGGGGCCTGGGCAGTTCTTC

j_gene: TRBJ1-1
abundance: .
d_gene: .
len: 11
v_gene: TRBV11-3
CDR3aa: CASSLQVVAFF
CDR3nt: TGTGCCAGCAGCTTACAGGTTGTAGCTTTCTTT

j_gene: TRBJ2-1
abundance: .
d_gene: .
len: 12
v_gene: TRBV7-2
CDR3aa: CASSLGVPEQFF
CDR3nt: TGTGCCAGCAGCTTAGGCGTACCTGAGCAGTTCTTC

j_gene: TRBJ2-7
abundance: once
d_gene: TRBD1
len: 14
v_gene: TRBV20-1
CDR3aa: CSASNPGRGYEQYF
CDR3nt: TGCAGTGCTAGTAATCCGGGCAGGGGGTACGAGCAGTACTTC

j_gene: TRBJ2-5
abundance: few
d_gene: TRBD2
len: 15
v_gene: TRBV4-1
CDR3aa: CASSPTPTSGETQYF
CDR3nt: TGCGCCAGCAGCCCTACTCCGACTAGCGGGGAGACCCAGTACTTC

j_gene: TRBJ2-3
abundance: few
d_gene: TRBD2
len: 14
v_gene: TRBV10-3
CDR3aa: CAISREGGIDTQYF
CDR3nt: TGTGCCATCTCGCGGGAGGGAGGAATAGATACGCAGTATTTT

j_gene: TRBJ2-7
abundance: .
d_gene: TRBD1
len: 15
v_gene: TRBV6-2/TRBV6-3
CDR3aa: CASSTSGTEPYEQYF
CDR3nt: TGTGCCAGCAGTACCTCCGGGACAGAGCCCTACGAGCAGTACTTC

j_gene: TRBJ1-1
abundance: .
d_gene: .
len: 13
v_gene: TRBV15
CDR3aa: CATSRDFGGEAFF
CDR3nt: TGTGCCACCAGCAGAGATTTTGGGGGTGAAGCTTTCTTT

j_gene: TRBJ2-7
abundance: few
d_gene: .
len: 12
v_gene: TRBV15
CDR3aa: CATSTRTHEQYF
CDR3nt: TGTGCCACCAGCACCCGGACCCACGAGCAGTACTTC

j_gene: TRBJ2-7
abundance: .
d_gene: .
len: 14
v_gene: TRBV18
CDR3aa: CASSPPPGQSEQYF
CDR3nt: TGTGCCAGCTCACCACCTCCGGGCCAAAGCGAGCAGTACTTC

j_gene: TRBJ2-6
abundance: few
d_gene: .
len: 15
v_gene: TRBV6-5
CDR3aa: CASSYSRWEEHVLTF
CDR3nt: TGTGCCAGCAGTTACTCCAGGTGGGAGGAACACGTCCTGACTTTC